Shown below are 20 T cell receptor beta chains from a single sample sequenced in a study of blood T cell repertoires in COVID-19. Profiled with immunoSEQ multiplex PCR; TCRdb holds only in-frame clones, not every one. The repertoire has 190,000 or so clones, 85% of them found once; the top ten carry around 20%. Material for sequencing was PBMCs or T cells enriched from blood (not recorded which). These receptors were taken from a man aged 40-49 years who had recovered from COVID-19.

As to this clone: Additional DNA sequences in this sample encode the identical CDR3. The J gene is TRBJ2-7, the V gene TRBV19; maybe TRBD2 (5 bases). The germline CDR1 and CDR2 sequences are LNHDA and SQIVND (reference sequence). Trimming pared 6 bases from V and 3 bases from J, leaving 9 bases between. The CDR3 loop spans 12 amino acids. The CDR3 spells CASSPGGYEQYF. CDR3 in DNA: TGTGCCAGTAGCCCCGGAGGCTACGAGCAGTACTTC.

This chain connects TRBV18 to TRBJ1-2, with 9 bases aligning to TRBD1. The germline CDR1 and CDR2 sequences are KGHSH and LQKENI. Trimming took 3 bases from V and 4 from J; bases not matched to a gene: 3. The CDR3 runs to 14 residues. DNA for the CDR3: TGTGCCAGCTCACCGCCGGGACAGGGCTATGGCTACACCTTC. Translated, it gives CASSPPGQGYGYTF.

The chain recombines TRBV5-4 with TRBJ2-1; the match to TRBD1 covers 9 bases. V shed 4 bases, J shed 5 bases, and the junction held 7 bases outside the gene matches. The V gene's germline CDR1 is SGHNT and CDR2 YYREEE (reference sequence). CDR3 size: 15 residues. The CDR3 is CASSHRDRDDNEQFF. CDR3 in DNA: TGTGCCAGCAGCCACCGGGACAGGGATGACAATGAGCAGTTCTTC.

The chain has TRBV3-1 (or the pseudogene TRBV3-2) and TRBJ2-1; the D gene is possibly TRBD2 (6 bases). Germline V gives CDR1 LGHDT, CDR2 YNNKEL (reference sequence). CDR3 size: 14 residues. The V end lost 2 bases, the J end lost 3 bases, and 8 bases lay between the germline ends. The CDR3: CASSQRTNYNEQFF. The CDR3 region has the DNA TGTGCCAGCAGCCAACGGACTAACTACAATGAGCAGTTCTTC.

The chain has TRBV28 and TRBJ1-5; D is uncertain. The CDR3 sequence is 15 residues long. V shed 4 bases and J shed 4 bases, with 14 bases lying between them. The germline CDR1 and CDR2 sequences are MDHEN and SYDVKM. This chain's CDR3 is CASSSKTTTNQPQHF. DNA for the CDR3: TGTGCCAGCAGTTCGAAGACGACGACTAATCAGCCCCAGCATTTT.

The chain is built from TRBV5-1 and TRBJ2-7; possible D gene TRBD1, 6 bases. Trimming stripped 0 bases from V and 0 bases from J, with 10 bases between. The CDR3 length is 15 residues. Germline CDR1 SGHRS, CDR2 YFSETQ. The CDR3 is CASSLDGQSSYEQYF. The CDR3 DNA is TGCGCCAGCAGCTTGGATGGACAGAGCTCCTACGAGCAGTACTTC.

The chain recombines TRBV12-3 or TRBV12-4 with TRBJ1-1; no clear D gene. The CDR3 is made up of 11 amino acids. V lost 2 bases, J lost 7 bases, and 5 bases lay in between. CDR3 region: CASSLTFEAFF. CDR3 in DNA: TGTGCCAGCAGTTTAACTTTTGAAGCTTTCTTT.

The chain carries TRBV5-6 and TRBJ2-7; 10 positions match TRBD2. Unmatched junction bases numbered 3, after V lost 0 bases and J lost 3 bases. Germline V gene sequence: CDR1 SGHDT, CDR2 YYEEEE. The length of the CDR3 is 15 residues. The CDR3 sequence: CASSLVTSGVYEQYF. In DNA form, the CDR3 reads TGTGCCAGCAGCTTGGTTACTAGCGGGGTCTACGAGCAGTACTTC. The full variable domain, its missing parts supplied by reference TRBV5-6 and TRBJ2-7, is DAGVTQSPTHLIKTRGQQVTLRCSPKSGHDTVSWYQQALGQGPQFIFQYYEEEERQRGNFPDRFSGHQFPNYSSELNVNALLLGDSALYLCASSLVTSGVYEQYFGPGTRLTVT.

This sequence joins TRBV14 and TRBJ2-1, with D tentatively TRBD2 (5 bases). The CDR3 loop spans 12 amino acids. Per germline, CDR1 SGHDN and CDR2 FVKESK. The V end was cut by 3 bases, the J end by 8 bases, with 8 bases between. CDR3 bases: TGTGCCAGCAGCCACTGGGGAGATGAGCAGTTCTTC. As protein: CASSHWGDEQFF.

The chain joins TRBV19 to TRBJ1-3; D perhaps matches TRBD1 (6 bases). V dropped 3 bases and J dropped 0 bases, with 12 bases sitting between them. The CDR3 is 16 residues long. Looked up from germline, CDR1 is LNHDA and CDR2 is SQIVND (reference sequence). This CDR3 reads CASSIYRDLSGNTIYF. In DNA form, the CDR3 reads TGTGCCAGTAGTATTTACAGGGATCTCTCTGGAAACACCATATATTTT.

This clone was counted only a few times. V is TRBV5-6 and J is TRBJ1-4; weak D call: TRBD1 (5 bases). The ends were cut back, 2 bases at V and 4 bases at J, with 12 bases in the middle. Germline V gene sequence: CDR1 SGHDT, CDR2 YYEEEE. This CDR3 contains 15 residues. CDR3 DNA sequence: TGTGCCAGCAGCTTCCAGGGCGGAAATAATGAAAAACTGTTTTTT. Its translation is CASSFQGGNNEKLFF.

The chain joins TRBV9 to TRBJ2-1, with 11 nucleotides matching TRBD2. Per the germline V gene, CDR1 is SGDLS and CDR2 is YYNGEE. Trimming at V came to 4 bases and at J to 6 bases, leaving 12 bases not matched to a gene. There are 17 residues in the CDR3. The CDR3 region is CASSSLFSGRAVNEQFF. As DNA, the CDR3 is TGTGCCAGCAGCTCACTATTTAGCGGGAGGGCCGTCAATGAGCAGTTCTTC.

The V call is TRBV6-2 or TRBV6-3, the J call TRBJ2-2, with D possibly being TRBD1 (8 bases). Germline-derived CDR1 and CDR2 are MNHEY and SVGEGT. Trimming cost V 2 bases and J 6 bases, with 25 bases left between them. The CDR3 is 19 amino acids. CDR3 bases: TGTGCCAGCAGTTACCAAACCCTTAGCCGGACAGGGAGGGCCGGGGAGCTGTTTTTT. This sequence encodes CASSYQTLSRTGRAGELFF.

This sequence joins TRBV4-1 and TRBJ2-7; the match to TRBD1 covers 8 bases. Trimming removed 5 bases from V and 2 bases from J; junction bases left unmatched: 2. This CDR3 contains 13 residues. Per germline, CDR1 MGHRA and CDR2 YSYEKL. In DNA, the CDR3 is TGCGCCAGCAGCGAGACAGGGGCCTACGAGCAGTACTTC. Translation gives CASSETGAYEQYF.

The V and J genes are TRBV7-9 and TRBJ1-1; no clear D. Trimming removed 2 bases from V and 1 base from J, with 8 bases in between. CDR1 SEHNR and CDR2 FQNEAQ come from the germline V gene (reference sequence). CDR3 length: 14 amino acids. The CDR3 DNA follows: TGTGCCAGCAGCTTATATGAGAAGAACACTGAAGCTTTCTTT. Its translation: CASSLYEKNTEAFF. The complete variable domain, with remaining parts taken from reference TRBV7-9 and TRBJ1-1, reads DTGVSQNPRHKITKRGQNVTFRCDPISEHNRLYWYRQTLGQGPEFLTYFQNEAQLEKSRLLSDRFSAERPKGSFSTLEIQRTEQGDSAMYLCASSLYEKNTEAFFGQGTRLTVV.

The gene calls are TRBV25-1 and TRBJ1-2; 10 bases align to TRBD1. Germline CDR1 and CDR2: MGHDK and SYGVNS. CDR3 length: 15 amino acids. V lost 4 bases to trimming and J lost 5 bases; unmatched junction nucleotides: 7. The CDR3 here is CASSGRQGAKYGYTF. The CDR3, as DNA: TGTGCCAGCAGTGGAAGACAGGGGGCGAAATATGGCTACACCTTC.

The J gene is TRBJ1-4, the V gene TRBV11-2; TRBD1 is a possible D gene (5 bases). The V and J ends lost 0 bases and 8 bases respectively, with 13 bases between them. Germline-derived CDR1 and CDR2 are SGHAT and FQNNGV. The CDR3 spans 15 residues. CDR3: CASSLEPGPDEKLFF. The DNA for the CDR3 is TGTGCCAGCAGCTTAGAGCCAGGGCCGGACGAAAAACTGTTTTTT. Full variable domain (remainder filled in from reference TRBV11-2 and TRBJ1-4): EAGVAQSPRYKIIEKRQSVAFWCNPISGHATLYWYQQILGQGPKLLIQFQNNGVVDDSQLPKDRFSAERLKGVDSTLKIQPAKLEDSAVYLCASSLEPGPDEKLFFGSGTQLSVL.

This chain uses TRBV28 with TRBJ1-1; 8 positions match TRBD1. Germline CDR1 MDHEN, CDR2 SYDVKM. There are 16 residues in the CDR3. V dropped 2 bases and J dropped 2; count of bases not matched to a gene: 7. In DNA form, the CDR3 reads TGTGCCAGCAGTTTAACCTCAGGGGGCGGCAACACTGAAGCTTTCTTT. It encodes CASSLTSGGGNTEAFF.

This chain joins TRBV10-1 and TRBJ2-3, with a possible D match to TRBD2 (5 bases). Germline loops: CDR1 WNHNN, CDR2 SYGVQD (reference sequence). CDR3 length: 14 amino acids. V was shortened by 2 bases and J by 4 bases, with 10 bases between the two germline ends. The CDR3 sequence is CASSEGLASDTQYF. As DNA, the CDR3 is TGCGCCAGCAGTGAGGGGCTAGCATCAGATACGCAGTATTTT.

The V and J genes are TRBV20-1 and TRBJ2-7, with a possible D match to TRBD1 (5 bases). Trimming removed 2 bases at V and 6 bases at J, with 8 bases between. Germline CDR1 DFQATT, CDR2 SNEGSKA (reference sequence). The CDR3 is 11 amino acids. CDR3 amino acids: CSARRGFEQYF. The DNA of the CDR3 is TGCAGTGCTAGAAGGGGTTTCGAGCAGTACTTC.